The subject of this entry is one T cell receptor beta chain. Antigen specificity is unknown. This record comes from a study of pediatric ulcerative colitis. The assay was run at survey level. Using immunoSEQ multiplex PCR, the repertoire was profiled, and TCRdb retains in-frame clones only, with some absent. The table lists around 65,000 clones, around 80% of them singletons. Study conclusions and caveats: Clonal expansions reduced rectal repertoire diversity in acute severe colitis.

The diagnostic colonoscopy in ulcerative colitis patients preceded any immunosuppressive treatment. Sequences were obtained from blood. The clonotype originates from a boy between 10 and 17 years old with moderate ulcerative colitis.

Here the CDR3 DNA reads TGTGCCAGCAGCCCGGGACAGTCTAGCACAGATACGCAGTATTTT. It yields the protein CASSPGQSSTDTQYF. This sequence joins TRBV5-8 and TRBJ2-3, with TRBD1 matching 7 bases. The V segment lost 4 bases and the J segment 0 bases; nucleotides outside the gene matches: 5. Germline-derived CDR1 and CDR2 are SGHTS and YDEGEE. The CDR3 is made up of 15 amino acids.